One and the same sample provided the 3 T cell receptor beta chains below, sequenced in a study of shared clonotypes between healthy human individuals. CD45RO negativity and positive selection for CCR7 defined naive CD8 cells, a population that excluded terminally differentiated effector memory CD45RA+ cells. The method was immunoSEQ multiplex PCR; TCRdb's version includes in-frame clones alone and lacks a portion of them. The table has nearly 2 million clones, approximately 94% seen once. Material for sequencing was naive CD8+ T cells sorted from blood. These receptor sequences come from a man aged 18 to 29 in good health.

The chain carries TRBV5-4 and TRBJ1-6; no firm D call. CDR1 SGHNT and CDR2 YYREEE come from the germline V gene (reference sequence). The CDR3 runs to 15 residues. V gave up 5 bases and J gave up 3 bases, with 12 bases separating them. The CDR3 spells CASRPGGFYNSPLHF. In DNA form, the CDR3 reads TGTGCCAGCAGACCGGGAGGTTTCTATAATTCACCCCTCCACTTT. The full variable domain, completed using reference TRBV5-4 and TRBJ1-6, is ETGVTQSPTHLIKTRGQQVTLRCSSQSGHNTVSWYQQALGQGPQFIFQYYREEENGRGNFPPRFSGLQFPNYSSELNVNALELDDSALYLCASRPGGFYNSPLHFGNGTRLTVT.

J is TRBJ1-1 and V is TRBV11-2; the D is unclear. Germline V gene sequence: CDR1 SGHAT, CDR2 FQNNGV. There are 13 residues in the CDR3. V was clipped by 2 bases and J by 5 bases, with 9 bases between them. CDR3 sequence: CASSLNSLTEAFF. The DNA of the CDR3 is TGTGCCAGCAGCTTAAACAGTTTGACTGAAGCTTTCTTT. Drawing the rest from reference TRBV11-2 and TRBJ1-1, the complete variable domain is EAGVAQSPRYKIIEKRQSVAFWCNPISGHATLYWYQQILGQGPKLLIQFQNNGVVDDSQLPKDRFSAERLKGVDSTLKIQPAKLEDSAVYLCASSLNSLTEAFFGQGTRLTVV.

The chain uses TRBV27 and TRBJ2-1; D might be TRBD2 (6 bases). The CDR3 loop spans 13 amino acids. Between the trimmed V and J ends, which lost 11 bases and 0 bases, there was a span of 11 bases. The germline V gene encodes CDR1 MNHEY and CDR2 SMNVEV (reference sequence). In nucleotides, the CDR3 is TGTGCCGCGGGGAGGAGCTCCTACAATGAGCAGTTCTTC. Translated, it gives CAAGRSSYNEQFF.